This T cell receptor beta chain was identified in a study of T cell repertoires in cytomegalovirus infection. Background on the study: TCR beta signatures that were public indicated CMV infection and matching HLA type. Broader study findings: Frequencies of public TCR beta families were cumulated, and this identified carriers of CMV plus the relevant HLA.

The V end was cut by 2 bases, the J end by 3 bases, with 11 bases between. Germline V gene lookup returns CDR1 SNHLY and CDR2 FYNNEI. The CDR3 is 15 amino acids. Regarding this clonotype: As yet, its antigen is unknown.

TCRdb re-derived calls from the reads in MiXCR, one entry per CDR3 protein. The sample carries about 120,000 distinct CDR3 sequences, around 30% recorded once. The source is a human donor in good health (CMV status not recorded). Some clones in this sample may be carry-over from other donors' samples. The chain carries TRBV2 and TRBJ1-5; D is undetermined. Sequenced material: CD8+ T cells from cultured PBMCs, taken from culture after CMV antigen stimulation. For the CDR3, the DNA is TGTGCCAGCAGTGAAACGGCGGCAAACAATCAGCCCCAGCATTTT. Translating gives CASSETAANNQPQHF.